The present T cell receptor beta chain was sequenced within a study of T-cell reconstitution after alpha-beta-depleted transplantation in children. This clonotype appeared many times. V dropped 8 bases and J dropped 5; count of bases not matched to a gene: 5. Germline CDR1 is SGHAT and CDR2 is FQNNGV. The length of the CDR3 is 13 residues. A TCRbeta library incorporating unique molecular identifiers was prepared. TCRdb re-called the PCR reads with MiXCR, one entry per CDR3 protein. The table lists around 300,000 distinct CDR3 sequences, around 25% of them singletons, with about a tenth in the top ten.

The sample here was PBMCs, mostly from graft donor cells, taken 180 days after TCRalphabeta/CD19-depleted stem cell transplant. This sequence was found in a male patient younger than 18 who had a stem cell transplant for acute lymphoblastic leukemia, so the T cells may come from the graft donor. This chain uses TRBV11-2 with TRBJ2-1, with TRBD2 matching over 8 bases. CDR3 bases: TGTGCCAGCGCCGGGGGGGCCAACAATGAGCAGTTCTTC. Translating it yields CASAGGANNEQFF.